One sample yielded the 2 T cell receptor beta chains listed below, sequenced in a study of shared clonotypes between healthy human individuals. Naive CD8 isolation took CD45RO-negative cells positively selected for CCR7 and excluded terminally differentiated effector memory CD45RA+ cells. Libraries were prepared by immunoSEQ multiplex PCR; TCRdb keeps only in-frame clonotypes and omits some of them. The profile shows hundreds of thousands of clones, 95% to 98% of them singletons. The sample comprised naive CD8+ T cells sorted from blood. The receptors originated from a man aged 25-45 years in good health.

The chain recombines TRBV5-1 with TRBJ2-1; 7 bases agree with TRBD2. J gave up 7 bases and V 0 bases, and 4 bases lay outside the gene matches. This CDR3 contains 14 residues. CDR1 and CDR2 from the germline V gene are SGHRS and YFSETQ. CDR3: CASSLGGGRNEQFF. The CDR3 DNA sequence: TGCGCCAGCAGCTTGGGAGGCGGGAGAAATGAGCAGTTCTTC.

This chain joins TRBV27 and TRBJ2-7, with D perhaps matching TRBD2 (6 bases). This CDR3 is 14 amino acids long. Germline V lookup: CDR1 MNHEY, CDR2 SMNVEV (reference sequence). V lost 6 bases to trimming and J lost 3 bases, with 15 bases between them. The CDR3: CASRSIAEIYEQYF. CDR3 nucleotide sequence: TGTGCCAGCAGATCAATAGCGGAGATCTACGAGCAGTACTTC.